This T cell receptor beta chain was recorded in a study of early T cells in non-severe SARS-CoV-2 infection. Overall study: The chains were unpaired, and the sequenced material was bulk RNA from unsorted whole blood.

The TCR library protocol attached unique molecular identifiers to the individual cDNA molecules. TCRdb called the 5' RACE reads again in MiXCR, with one record for every CDR3 protein. This table has 29,000 or so distinct CDR3 sequences, 4.5% appearing once. The V gene's germline CDR1 is LGHDT and CDR2 YNNKEL (reference sequence). This CDR3 comprises 14 residues. Trimming removed 4 bases from V and 4 bases from J, with 12 bases in between. Study-level points and caveats: Anti-spike CD8 responses were favored in VDJdb matching, and private and CD4 specificities were missed.

The sample holds a few counts of this clonotype. No antigen is known for it. V usage is TRBV3-1 and J usage is TRBJ2-3, with D possibly matching TRBD1 (6 bases). What was sequenced was whole blood. The source is an adult who was a healthcare worker with PCR-confirmed SARS-CoV-2 infection or an uninfected control (not recorded which). The CDR3, as DNA: TGTGCCAGCAGCCTAGGGGGAGAGGCAGATACGCAGTATTTT. Protein sequence: CASSLGGEADTQYF.